This TCR beta chain was recovered during a study of blood T cells in healthy people across ages. Whole-study findings and limits: Estimates based on one million T cells were treated as lower bounds.

Germline CDR1 reads SGHTA; CDR2 reads FQGNSA. V was shortened by 4 bases and J by 6 bases, with 19 bases between the two germline ends. The CDR3 has 16 residues. This clonotype was found a few times. Its antigen remains unidentified. Next came a second PCR, run for about 6 to 12 cycles, which used a sample-barcoded 5' primer along with a J-beta primer mix. Every molecule of cDNA carried a tag from a template-switch adaptor with 12 random nucleotides. A single record per CDR3 protein comes from TCRdb applying MiXCR to the 5' RACE reads. Here the sample spans 1,800,000 or so distinct CDR3 sequences, about 39% being singletons.

The sequencing sample was made of blood. The TCR was taken from a human donor in good health. V and J are TRBV7-2 and TRBJ2-1; D assignment may be TRBD1 or TRBD2 (7 bases each). CDR3 sequence reads: CASSWSGGANCNEQFF. The CDR3 DNA sequence: TGTGCCAGCAGCTGGTCAGGGGGGGCAAACTGCAATGAGCAGTTCTTC. Together with reference TRBV7-2 and TRBJ2-1, the CDR3 gives the full variable domain: GAGVSQSPSNKVTEKGKDVELRCDPISGHTALYWYRQSLGQGLEFLIYFQGNSAPDKSGLPSDRFSAERTGGSVSTLTIQRTQQEDSAVYLCASSWSGGANCNEQFFGPGTRLTVL.